What follows is one T cell receptor (beta chain) and its context. The target antigen is unknown. This CDR3 region has 16 residues. CDR1 and CDR2 (germline): SGHVS, FQNEAQ. The sample comes from a study of monozygotic twins with inflammatory bowel disease. Overall study findings and caveats: The sharing of clonotypes with others was lower in IBD patients than in healthy twins, especially with disease activity.

In eight separate reactions per sample, cDNA was generated. TCRdb re-called the 5' RACE reads and catalogs CDR3 proteins one per entry, DNA excluded. Its table lists more than 300,000 distinct CDR3 sequences. Blood was drawn once per donor, and each sample measured more than 2 ml. The sequenced sample was blood. This rearrangement joins TRBV7-8 to TRBJ2-6; absent DNA, TCRdb's TRBD1 call cannot be checked. The TCR was taken from a human donor with ulcerative colitis or Crohn's disease, or a healthy co-twin of an affected twin (not recorded which). The CDR3 is CASSLGTGPGANVLTF.